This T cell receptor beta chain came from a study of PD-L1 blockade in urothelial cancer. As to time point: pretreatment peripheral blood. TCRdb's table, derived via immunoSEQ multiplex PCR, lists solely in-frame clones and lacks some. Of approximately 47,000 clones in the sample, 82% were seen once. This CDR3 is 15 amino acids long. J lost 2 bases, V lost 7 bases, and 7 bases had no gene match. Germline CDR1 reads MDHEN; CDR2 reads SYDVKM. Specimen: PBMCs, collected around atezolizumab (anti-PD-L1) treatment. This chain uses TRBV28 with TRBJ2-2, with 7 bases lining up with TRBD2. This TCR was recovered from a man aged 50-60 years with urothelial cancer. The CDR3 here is CASIFSGSNTGELFF. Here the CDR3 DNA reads TGTGCCAGCATCTTTAGCGGGTCCAACACCGGGGAGCTGTTTTTT.